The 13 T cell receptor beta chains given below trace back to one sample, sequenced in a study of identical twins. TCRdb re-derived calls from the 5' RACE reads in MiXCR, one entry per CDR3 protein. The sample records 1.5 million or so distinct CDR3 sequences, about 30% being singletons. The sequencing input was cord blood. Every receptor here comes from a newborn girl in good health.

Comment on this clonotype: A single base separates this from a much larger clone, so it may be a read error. The CDR3 nucleotides read TGTGCCATCAGTGAGCGGGGGAGCGAGCAGTACGTC. Its protein product is CAISERGSEQYV. The gene calls are TRBV10-3 and TRBJ2-7; tentatively, D is TRBD2 (6 bases). The germline gives CDR1 ENHRY, CDR2 SYGVKD. This CDR3 region has 12 residues. Trimming stripped 2 bases from V and 6 bases from J, with 8 bases between.

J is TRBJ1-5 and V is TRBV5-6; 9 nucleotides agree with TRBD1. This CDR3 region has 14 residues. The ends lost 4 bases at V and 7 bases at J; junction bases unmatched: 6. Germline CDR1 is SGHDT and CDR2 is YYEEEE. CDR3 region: CASSPHRGLQPQHF. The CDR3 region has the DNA TGTGCCAGCAGCCCCCACAGGGGGCTGCAGCCCCAGCATTTT. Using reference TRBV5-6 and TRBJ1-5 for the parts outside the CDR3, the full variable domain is DAGVTQSPTHLIKTRGQQVTLRCSPKSGHDTVSWYQQALGQGPQFIFQYYEEEERQRGNFPDRFSGHQFPNYSSELNVNALLLGDSALYLCASSPHRGLQPQHFGDGTRLSIL.

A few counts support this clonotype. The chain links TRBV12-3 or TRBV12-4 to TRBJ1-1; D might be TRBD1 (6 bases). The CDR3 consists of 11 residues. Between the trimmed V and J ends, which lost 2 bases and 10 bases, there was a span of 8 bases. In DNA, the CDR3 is TGTGCCAGCAGTTTAACGGGGGCAGCTTTCTTT. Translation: CASSLTGAAFF.

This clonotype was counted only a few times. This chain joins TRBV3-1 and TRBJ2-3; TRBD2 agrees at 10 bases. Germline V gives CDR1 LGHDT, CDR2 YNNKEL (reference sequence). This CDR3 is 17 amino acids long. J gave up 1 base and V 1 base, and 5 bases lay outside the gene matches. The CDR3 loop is CASSQGRTSGRTDTQYF. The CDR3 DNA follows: TGTGCCAGCAGCCAAGGGAGGACTAGCGGACGCACAGATACGCAGTATTTT.

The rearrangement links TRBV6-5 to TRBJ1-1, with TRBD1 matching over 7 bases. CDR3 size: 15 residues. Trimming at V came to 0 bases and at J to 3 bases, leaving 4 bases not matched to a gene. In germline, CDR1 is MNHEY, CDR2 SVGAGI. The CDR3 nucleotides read TGTGCCAGCAGTTACTCTTCCCAGGGGGACACTGAAGCTTTCTTT. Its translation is CASSYSSQGDTEAFF.

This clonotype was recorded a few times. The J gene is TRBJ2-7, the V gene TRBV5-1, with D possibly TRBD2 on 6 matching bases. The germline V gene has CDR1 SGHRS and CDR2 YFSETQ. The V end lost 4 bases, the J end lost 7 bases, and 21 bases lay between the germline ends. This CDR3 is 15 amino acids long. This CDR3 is CASSPPGGAFWEQYF. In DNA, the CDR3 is TGCGCCAGCAGCCCCCCCGGGGGTGCCTTTTGGGAGCAGTACTTC.

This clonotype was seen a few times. CDR3 coding DNA: TGTGCCAGCAGCCCGGGACCCCTAAACAATGAGCAGTTCTTC. This codes for CASSPGPLNNEQFF. V usage is TRBV5-5 and J usage is TRBJ2-1, with D tentatively TRBD1 or TRBD2 (5 bases each). The CDR3 is 14 amino acids. CDR1 is SGHKS, CDR2 YYEKEE, per germline (reference sequence). V dropped 4 bases and J dropped 5 bases, with 13 bases sitting between them. The full variable domain, with the rest looked up from reference TRBV5-5 and TRBJ2-1, is DAGVTQSPTHLIKTRGQQVTLRCSPISGHKSVSWYQQVLGQGPQFIFQYYEKEERGRGNFPDRFSARQFPNYSSELNVNALLLGDSALYLCASSPGPLNNEQFFGPGTRLTVL.

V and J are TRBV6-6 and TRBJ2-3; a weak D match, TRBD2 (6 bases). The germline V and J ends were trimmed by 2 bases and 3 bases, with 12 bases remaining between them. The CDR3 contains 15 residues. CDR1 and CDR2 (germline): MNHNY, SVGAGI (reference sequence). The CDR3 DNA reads TGTGCCAGCAGTTACGGCCGGGGAGGAACAGATACGCAGTATTTT. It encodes CASSYGRGGTDTQYF.

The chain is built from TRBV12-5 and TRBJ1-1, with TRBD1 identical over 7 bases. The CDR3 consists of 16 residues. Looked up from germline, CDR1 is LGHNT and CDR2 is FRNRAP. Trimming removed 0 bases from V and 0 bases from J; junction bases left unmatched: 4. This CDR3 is CASGLVVGQMNTEAFF. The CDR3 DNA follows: TGTGCTAGTGGTTTGGTCGTGGGACAGATGAACACTGAAGCTTTCTTT.

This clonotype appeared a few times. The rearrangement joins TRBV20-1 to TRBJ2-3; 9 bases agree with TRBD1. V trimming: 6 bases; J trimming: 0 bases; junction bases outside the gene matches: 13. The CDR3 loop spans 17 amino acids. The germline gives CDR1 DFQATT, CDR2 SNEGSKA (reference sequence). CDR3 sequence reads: CSARNKQGAGSTDTQYF. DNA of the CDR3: TGCAGTGCCCGAAACAAACAGGGGGCGGGTAGCACAGATACGCAGTATTTT.

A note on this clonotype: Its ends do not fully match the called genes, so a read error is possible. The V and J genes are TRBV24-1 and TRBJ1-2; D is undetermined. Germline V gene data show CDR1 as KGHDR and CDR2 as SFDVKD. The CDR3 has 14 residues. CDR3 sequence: CATSDSRAAYGYIF. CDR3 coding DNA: TGTGCCACCAGTGATTCGAGGGCAGCTTATGGCTACATCTTC.

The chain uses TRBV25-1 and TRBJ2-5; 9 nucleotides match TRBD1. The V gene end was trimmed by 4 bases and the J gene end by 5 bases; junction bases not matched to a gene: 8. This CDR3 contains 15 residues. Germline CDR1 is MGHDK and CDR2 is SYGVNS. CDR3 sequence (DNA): TGTGCCAGCAGTGGCCAATCCGGGACAGGGGAGACCCAGTACTTC. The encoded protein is CASSGQSGTGETQYF.

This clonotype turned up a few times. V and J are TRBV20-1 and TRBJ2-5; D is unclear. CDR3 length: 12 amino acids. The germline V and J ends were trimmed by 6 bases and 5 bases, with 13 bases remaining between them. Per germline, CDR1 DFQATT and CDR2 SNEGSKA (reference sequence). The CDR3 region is CSAKTQPETQYF. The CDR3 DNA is TGCAGTGCCAAAACTCAGCCGGAGACCCAGTACTTC.